The next 4 T cell receptor beta chains were all read from a single sample in a study of shared clonotypes between healthy human individuals. Generated by immunoSEQ multiplex PCR, the TCRdb table keeps only in-frame clones and is missing some. The sample holds around 500,000 clones, over 70% seen once. Sequenced material: PBMCs. The receptors shown here come from a woman between 40 and 55 years old in good health. Some clones in this sample may be carry-over from other donors' samples.

This chain joins TRBV6-1 and TRBJ2-7; 11 bases fit TRBD2. Germline V lookup: CDR1 MNHNS, CDR2 SASEGT. With 3 bases clipped from V and 3 bases from J, the junction kept 10 bases outside the gene matches. The CDR3 is made up of 17 amino acids. The CDR3 DNA reads as TGTGCCAGCAGTGACGTGACTAGCGGGACCCTCTACTACGAGCAGTACTTC. Residues: CASSDVTSGTLYYEQYF.

The rearrangement links TRBV7-3 to TRBJ2-3, with D possibly matching TRBD2 (6 bases). V gave up 5 bases and J gave up 2 bases, with 17 bases separating them. This CDR3 contains 16 residues. From germline, CDR1 is SGHTA and CDR2 FQGTGA. CDR3 in DNA: TGTGCCAGCAGCGCCAACGGTCGGGGGAACACAGATACGCAGTATTTT. Its protein product is CASSANGRGNTDTQYF. Complete variable domain (other parts from reference TRBV7-3 and TRBJ2-3): GAGVSQTPSNKVTEKGKYVELRCDPISGHTALYWYRQSLGQGPEFLIYFQGTGAADDSGLPNDRFFAVRPEGSVSTLKIQRTERGDSAVYLCASSANGRGNTDTQYFGPGTRLTVL.

The rearrangement uses TRBV18 and TRBJ1-4, with a possible D match to TRBD1 (5 bases). This CDR3 is 14 amino acids long. Germline values: CDR1 KGHSH, CDR2 LQKENI. DNA of the CDR3: TGTGCAAGCCGCCCCCGGGGGACTAATGAAAAACTGTTTTTT. Residues: CASRPRGTNEKLFF.

On this clone: With a far larger clone one base away, a read error is the likely cause. J is TRBJ2-7 and V is TRBV30; 8 bases line up with TRBD2. This CDR3 is built from 15 residues. Germline trimming cut 4 bases from V and 8 bases from J; bases unmatched to any gene: 16. From germline, CDR1 is GTSNPN and CDR2 SVGIG (reference sequence). The CDR3 protein is CAWTPGTRPGSKQYF. The CDR3 DNA sequence: TGTGCCTGGACCCCCGGGACTAGGCCCGGTTCGAAGCAGTACTTC.